This T cell receptor (beta chain) was retrieved from a study of cytomegalovirus exposure and HLA in healthy donors. Study-level background: The study's early data release held approximately 91 million unique TCRs from HLA-typed donors.

In its sample, this clone was seen a few times. Its matching antigen is unknown. In the PCR, 60 Vbeta and 13 Jbeta primers were used. Only in-frame clones appear in the TCRdb table, and some are missing; sequencing was by immunoSEQ multiplex PCR. The data contain tens of thousands of clones, over 60% of them singletons. The germline V gene has CDR1 SGHRS and CDR2 YFSETQ. This CDR3 spans 13 amino acids. V was pared by 5 bases and J by 2 bases, with 5 bases between. Study-wide points: It was taken for granted in presence/absence analyses that sequencing depth across donors was roughly uniform. In a later analysis, productive TCRs from donors in an Asian-associated ancestry cluster reportedly carried fewer N-insertions than the cohort mean.

The sample taken for sequencing was PBMCs. The chain uses TRBV5-1 and TRBJ2-6; no clear D gene. The TCR sequence derives from a male donor in good health and CMV-seropositive. The CDR3 DNA reads TGCGCCAGCAGTGCGGCTGGGGCCAACGTCCTGACTTTC. Translated: CASSAAGANVLTF.